The sequence of this T cell receptor (beta chain) was determined in a study of shared clonotypes between healthy human individuals. The ends were cut back, 5 bases at V and 6 bases at J, with 11 bases in the middle. Looked up from germline, CDR1 is SEHNR and CDR2 is FQNEAQ (reference sequence). This CDR3 is built from 12 residues. Using immunoSEQ multiplex PCR, the repertoire was profiled, and TCRdb retains in-frame clones only, with some absent. The profile shows about 2.4 million clones, approximately 93% of them singletons. The receptor was isolated from a man aged 18 to 29 in good health. Some clones in this sample may be carry-over from other donors' samples. Sequencing used naive CD4+ T cells from PBMCs. Sample subset: CD45RA+ positively selected. The chain joins TRBV7-9 to TRBJ2-7; D remains unclear. DNA of the CDR3: TGTGCCAGCAGCCCTCCCTCCGGCGAGCAGTACTTC. This sequence encodes CASSPPSGEQYF. The full variable domain, with the rest looked up from reference TRBV7-9 and TRBJ2-7, is DTGVSQNPRHKITKRGQNVTFRCDPISEHNRLYWYRQTLGQGPEFLTYFQNEAQLEKSRLLSDRFSAERPKGSFSTLEIQRTEQGDSAMYLCASSPPSGEQYFGPGTRLTVT.